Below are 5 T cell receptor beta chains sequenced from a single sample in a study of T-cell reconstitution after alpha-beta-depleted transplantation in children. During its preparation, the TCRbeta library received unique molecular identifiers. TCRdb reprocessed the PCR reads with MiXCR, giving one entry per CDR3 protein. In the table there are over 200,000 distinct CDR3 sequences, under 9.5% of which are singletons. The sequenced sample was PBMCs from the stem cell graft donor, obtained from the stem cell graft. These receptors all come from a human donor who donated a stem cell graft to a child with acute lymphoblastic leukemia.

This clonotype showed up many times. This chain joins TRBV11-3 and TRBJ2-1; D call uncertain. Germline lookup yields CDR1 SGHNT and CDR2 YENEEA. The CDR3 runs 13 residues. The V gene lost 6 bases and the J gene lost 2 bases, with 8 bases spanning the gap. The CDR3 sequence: CASSETAYNEQFF. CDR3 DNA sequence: TGTGCCAGCAGTGAAACAGCCTACAATGAGCAGTTCTTC.

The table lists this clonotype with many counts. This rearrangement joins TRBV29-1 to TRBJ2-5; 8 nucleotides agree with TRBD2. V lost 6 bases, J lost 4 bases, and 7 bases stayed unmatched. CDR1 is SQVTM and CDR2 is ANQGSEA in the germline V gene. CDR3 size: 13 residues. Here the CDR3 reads CSVTGTRRETQYF. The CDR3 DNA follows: TGCAGCGTGACCGGGACTAGAAGAGAGACCCAGTACTTC.

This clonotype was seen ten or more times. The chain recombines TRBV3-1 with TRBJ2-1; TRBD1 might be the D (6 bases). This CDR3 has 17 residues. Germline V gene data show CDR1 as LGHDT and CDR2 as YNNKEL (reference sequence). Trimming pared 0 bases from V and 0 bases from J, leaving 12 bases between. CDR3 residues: CASSQDLGTNSYNEQFF. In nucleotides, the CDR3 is TGTGCCAGCAGCCAAGATCTGGGGACAAACTCCTACAATGAGCAGTTCTTC.

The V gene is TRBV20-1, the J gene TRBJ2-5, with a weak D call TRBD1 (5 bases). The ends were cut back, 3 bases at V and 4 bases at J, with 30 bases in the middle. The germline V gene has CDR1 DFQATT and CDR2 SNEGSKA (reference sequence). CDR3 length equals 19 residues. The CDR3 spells CSASSRGTVGRVLGETQYF. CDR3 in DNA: TGCAGTGCTAGTTCAAGGGGCACCGTCGGAAGGGTTTTGGGAGAGACCCAGTACTTC.

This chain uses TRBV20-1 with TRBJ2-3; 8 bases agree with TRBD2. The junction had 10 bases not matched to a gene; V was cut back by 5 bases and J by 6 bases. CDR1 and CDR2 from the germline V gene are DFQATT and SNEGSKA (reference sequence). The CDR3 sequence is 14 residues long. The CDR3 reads CSAPSGGAPDTQYF. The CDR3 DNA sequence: TGCAGTGCTCCGAGCGGGGGAGCCCCCGATACGCAGTATTTT.